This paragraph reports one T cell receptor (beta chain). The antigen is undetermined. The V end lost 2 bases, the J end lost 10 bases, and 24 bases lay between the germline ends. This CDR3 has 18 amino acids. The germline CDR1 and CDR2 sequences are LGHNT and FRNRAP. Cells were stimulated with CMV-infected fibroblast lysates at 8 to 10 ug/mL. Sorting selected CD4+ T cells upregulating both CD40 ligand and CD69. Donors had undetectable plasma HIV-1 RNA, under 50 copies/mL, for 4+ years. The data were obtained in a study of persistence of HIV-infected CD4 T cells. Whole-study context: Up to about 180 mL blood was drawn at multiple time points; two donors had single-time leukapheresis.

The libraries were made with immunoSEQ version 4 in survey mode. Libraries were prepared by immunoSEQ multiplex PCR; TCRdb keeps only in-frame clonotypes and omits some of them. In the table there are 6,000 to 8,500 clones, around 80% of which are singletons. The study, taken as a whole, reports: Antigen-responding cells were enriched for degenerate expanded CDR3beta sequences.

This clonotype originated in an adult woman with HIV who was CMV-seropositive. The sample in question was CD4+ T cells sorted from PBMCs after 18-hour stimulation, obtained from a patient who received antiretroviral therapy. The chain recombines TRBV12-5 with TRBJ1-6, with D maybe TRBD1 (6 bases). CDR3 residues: CASGLSQGSSLVVSPLHF. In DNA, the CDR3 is TGTGCTAGTGGTTTGTCTCAGGGGTCTTCCTTGGTTGTGTCACCCCTCCACTTT.